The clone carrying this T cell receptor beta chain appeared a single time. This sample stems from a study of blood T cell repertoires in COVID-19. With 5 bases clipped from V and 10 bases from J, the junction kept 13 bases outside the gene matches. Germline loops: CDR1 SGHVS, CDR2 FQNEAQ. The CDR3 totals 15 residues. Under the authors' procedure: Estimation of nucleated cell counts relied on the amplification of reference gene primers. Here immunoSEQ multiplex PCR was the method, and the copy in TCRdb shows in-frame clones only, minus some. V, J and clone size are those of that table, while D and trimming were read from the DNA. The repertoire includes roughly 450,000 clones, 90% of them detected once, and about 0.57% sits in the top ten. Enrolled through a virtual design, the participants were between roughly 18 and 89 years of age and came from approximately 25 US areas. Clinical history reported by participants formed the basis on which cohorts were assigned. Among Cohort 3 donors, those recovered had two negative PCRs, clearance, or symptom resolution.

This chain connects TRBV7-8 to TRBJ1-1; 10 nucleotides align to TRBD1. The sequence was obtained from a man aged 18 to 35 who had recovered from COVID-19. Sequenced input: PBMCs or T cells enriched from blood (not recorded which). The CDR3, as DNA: TGTGCCAGCAGCCCTGGGACAGGGGTTTACCAGGGAGCTTTCTTT. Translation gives CASSPGTGVYQGAFF.